The 2 T cell receptor beta chains below were found in one sample sequenced in a study of T-cell memory formation after mild COVID-19. TCRdb re-called the 5' RACE reads with MiXCR, one entry per CDR3 protein. Of about 190,000 distinct CDR3 sequences in the sample, around 25% were seen once. Sequencing input: PBMCs or a T cell subset sorted from them (not recorded which). The receptors originated from an adult woman who had mild COVID-19 (a few samples of this study predate the infection). Cell type and time point are not known.

V is TRBV5-1 and J is TRBJ2-7; the D gene is possibly TRBD2 (6 bases). Trimming shortened V by 0 bases and J by 1 base, and 11 bases separated the two germline ends. The V gene's germline CDR1 is SGHRS and CDR2 YFSETQ. The CDR3 has 15 residues. The CDR3 is CASSLEGTESYEQYF. CDR3 coding DNA: TGCGCCAGCAGCTTGGAAGGGACTGAGTCCTACGAGCAGTACTTC.

This clonotype has a handful of counts. V is TRBV5-1 and J is TRBJ2-3, with 10 nucleotides matching TRBD2. J gave up 4 bases and V 3 bases, and 11 bases lay outside the gene matches. Germline V CDR1 and CDR2: SGHRS, YFSETQ. The CDR3 totals 17 residues. DNA for the CDR3: TGCGCCAGCAGCTCGGGACTAGCGACATTGTTAGCAGATACGCAGTATTTT. Translated, it gives CASSSGLATLLADTQYF.